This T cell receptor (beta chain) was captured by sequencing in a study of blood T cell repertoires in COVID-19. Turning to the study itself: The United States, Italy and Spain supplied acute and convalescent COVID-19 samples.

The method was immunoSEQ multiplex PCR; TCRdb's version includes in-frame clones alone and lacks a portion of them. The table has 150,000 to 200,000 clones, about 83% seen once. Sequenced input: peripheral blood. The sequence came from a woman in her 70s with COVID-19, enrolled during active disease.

CDR3 sequence: CASSGTGGAVNQPQHF. As DNA, the CDR3 is TGTGCCAGCAGTGGCACAGGGGGCGCCGTCAATCAGCCCCAGCATTTT. The chain joins TRBV25-1 to TRBJ1-5, with TRBD1 identical over 9 bases. The CDR3 extends over 16 amino acids. V dropped 4 bases and J dropped 3; count of bases not matched to a gene: 7. Germline values: CDR1 MGHDK, CDR2 SYGVNS.